These 22 T cell receptor beta chains were all obtained from the same sample, sequenced in a study of shared clonotypes between healthy human individuals. Sequencing used immunoSEQ multiplex PCR; TCRdb keeps in-frame clones, though not all of them. The sample contains about 1.1 million clones, about 72% of which appear only once. Sequencing input: memory CD4+ T cells from PBMCs. Subset defined: CD45RA-negative fraction. The receptors were sampled from a man aged 18 to 29 in good health. Some clones in this sample may be carry-over from other donors' samples.

As for this clone: Germline is not matched at one junction end, which may reflect a read error. The chain joins TRBV11-2 to TRBJ2-7; 8 nucleotides match TRBD1. Germline loops: CDR1 SGHAT, CDR2 FQNNGV. The CDR3 consists of 16 residues. The CDR3 DNA sequence: TGTGCCAGCAGCTTAGTGGGGACAGGTTACTACTACGAGCAGCACTTC. Its translation is CASSLVGTGYYYEQHF.

The chain is built from TRBV7-9 and TRBJ2-7, with D uncertain. V lost 5 bases, J lost 2 bases, and 16 bases lay in between. The germline V gene encodes CDR1 SEHNR and CDR2 FQNEAQ (reference sequence). The CDR3 sequence is 15 residues long. CDR3 DNA: TGTGCCAGCAGCCCGCCGTACACCCTGACCTACGAGCAGTACTTC. Translation gives CASSPPYTLTYEQYF.

The rearrangement joins TRBV19 to TRBJ1-1; TRBD1 agrees at 7 bases. Germline values: CDR1 LNHDA, CDR2 SQIVND (reference sequence). V lost 4 bases to trimming and J lost 1 base; unmatched junction nucleotides: 6. The CDR3 runs to 15 residues. The CDR3 DNA follows: TGTGCCAGTAGTACCTCTCGACAGGGGAACACTGAAGCTTTCTTT. It translates to CASSTSRQGNTEAFF.

As to this clone: A single base is all that separates this from a far larger clone, so a read error is likely. The chain joins TRBV5-1 to TRBJ2-2; TRBD1 might be the D (6 bases). From germline, CDR1 is SGHRS and CDR2 YFSETQ. CDR3 size: 14 residues. Trimming left V 3 bases short and J 2 bases short, with 8 bases between. The CDR3 spells CASSSGHNTGELFF. CDR3 DNA sequence: TGCGCCAGCAGCTCGGGACACAACACCGGGGAGCTGTTTTTT.

This chain links TRBV28 with TRBJ2-1, with 11 bases fitting TRBD1. Germline CDR1 is MDHEN and CDR2 is SYDVKM. The junction had 11 bases not matched to a gene; V was cut back by 3 bases and J by 7 bases. The CDR3 sequence is 17 residues long. The CDR3 reads CASSFVLGQGARNEQFF. The CDR3 bases are TGTGCCAGCAGTTTTGTCCTTGGACAGGGGGCGCGGAATGAGCAGTTCTTC.

CDR3 loop: CASSITGTGVSSTRSPYF. CDR3 DNA: TGTGCCAGCAGTATAACCGGGACAGGGGTCTCCAGCACACGCTCCCCGTACTTC. The chain recombines TRBV28 with TRBJ2-7, with TRBD1 identical over 10 bases. The CDR3 is 18 amino acids. Germline V gene sequence: CDR1 MDHEN, CDR2 SYDVKM. The V gene end was trimmed by 5 bases and the J gene end by 12 bases; junction bases not matched to a gene: 25.

The V gene is TRBV7-9, the J gene TRBJ1-3; the match to TRBD1 covers 7 bases. The V gene's germline CDR1 is SEHNR and CDR2 FQNEAQ (reference sequence). This CDR3 comprises 14 residues. Trimming removed 5 bases from V and 8 bases from J; junction bases left unmatched: 9. The CDR3 DNA reads TGTGCCAGCAGCCGCTCGACAGGGACGGACACCATATATTTT. It translates to CASSRSTGTDTIYF.

V usage is TRBV7-2 and J usage is TRBJ2-1, with D uncertain. With 1 base removed from V and 6 bases from J, the gap between germline ends came to 10 bases. CDR3 length: 14 residues. Looked up from germline, CDR1 is SGHTA and CDR2 is FQGNSA. The DNA for the CDR3 is TGTGCCAGCAGCTTAGGGGCCGGTACCAATGAGCAGTTCTTC. The encoded protein is CASSLGAGTNEQFF.

The chain joins TRBV27 to TRBJ2-7; tentative D call: TRBD1 (6 bases). Trimming left V 5 bases short and J 2 bases short, with 22 bases between. Germline CDR1 MNHEY, CDR2 SMNVEV (reference sequence). This CDR3 is built from 17 residues. CDR3 region: CASSPTGQSALTYEQYF. The CDR3 bases are TGTGCCAGCAGTCCCACTGGACAGTCCGCTCTAACCTACGAGCAGTACTTC.

The chain's CDR3 is CASVGSGYNEQFF. The CDR3 nucleotides are TGTGCCAGCGTAGGTAGCGGTTACAATGAGCAGTTCTTC. This chain links TRBV2 with TRBJ2-1; maybe TRBD2 (6 bases). CDR1 and CDR2 from the germline V gene are SNHLY and FYNNEI. This CDR3 region has 13 residues. Trimming removed 8 bases at V and 4 bases at J, with 12 bases between.

The gene calls are TRBV11-3 and TRBJ2-1, with D uncertain. Germline values: CDR1 SGHNT, CDR2 YENEEA. This CDR3 spans 14 amino acids. Trimming removed 1 base from V and 4 bases from J, with 8 bases in between. CDR3 DNA: TGTGCCAGCAGCTTAGCCGACGGGTACAATGAGCAGTTCTTC. Protein sequence: CASSLADGYNEQFF.

The chain is built from TRBV27 and TRBJ2-5; tentative D call: TRBD2 (5 bases). The germline V and J ends were trimmed by 5 bases and 7 bases, with 8 bases remaining between them. The CDR3 is 11 amino acids. The germline gives CDR1 MNHEY, CDR2 SMNVEV (reference sequence). The CDR3 loop is CASSIEGTQYF. In nucleotides, the CDR3 is TGTGCCAGCAGTATAGAGGGGACCCAGTACTTC.

About this clone itself: Other DNA sequences of this sample code for an identical CDR3. The V and J genes are TRBV5-1 and TRBJ2-7, with D uncertain. CDR1 and CDR2 from the germline V gene are SGHRS and YFSETQ. Trimming cost V 5 bases and J 3 bases, with 9 bases left between them. The CDR3 is made up of 12 amino acids. CDR3 sequence reads: CASSSSLYEQYF. CDR3 DNA sequence: TGCGCCAGCAGTTCGTCCCTCTACGAGCAGTACTTC.

V is TRBV14 and J is TRBJ2-7, with TRBD1 identical over 11 bases. CDR1 SGHDN and CDR2 FVKESK come from the germline V gene. The CDR3 covers 15 residues. V was clipped by 6 bases and J by 4 bases; unmatched bases: 8. CDR3 amino acids: CASRKGQGAGYEQYF. CDR3 nucleotides: TGTGCCAGCAGGAAAGGACAGGGGGCGGGTTACGAGCAGTACTTC.

This clone was seen only once. The rearrangement uses TRBV7-2 and TRBJ2-7, with TRBD1 matching over 8 bases. Germline values: CDR1 SGHTA, CDR2 FQGNSA. The CDR3 spans 16 residues. J was trimmed by 3 bases and V by 5 bases; bases with no gene match: 12. The CDR3 protein is CASSLLQGVGVYEQYF. CDR3 nucleotide sequence: TGTGCCAGCAGCCTCTTACAGGGGGTGGGGGTCTACGAGCAGTACTTC. Drawing the rest from reference TRBV7-2 and TRBJ2-7, the complete variable domain is GAGVSQSPSNKVTEKGKDVELRCDPISGHTALYWYRQSLGQGLEFLIYFQGNSAPDKSGLPSDRFSAERTGGSVSTLTIQRTQQEDSAVYLCASSLLQGVGVYEQYFGPGTRLTVT.

This clone was detected once. One end of the junction is discordant with germline, which a read error may explain. The chain carries TRBV5-4 and TRBJ1-2; TRBD1 might be the D (5 bases). The germline V gene encodes CDR1 SGHNT and CDR2 YYREEE (reference sequence). The CDR3 is 14 amino acids. CDR3 sequence: CASSLDSAGRSHAF. CDR3 coding DNA: TGTGCCAGCAGCTTGGACTCGGCAGGGCGCTCTCACGCCTTC. The full variable domain, its missing parts supplied by reference TRBV5-4 and TRBJ1-2, is ETGVTQSPTHLIKTRGQQVTLRCSSQSGHNTVSWYQQALGQGPQFIFQYYREEENGRGNFPPRFSGLQFPNYSSELNVNALELDDSALYLCASSLDSAGRSHAFGSGTRLTVV.

V is TRBV29-1 and J is TRBJ1-2; D not resolved. Trimming took 0 bases from V and 8 from J, leaving 7 bases between them. The germline V gene encodes CDR1 SQVTM and CDR2 ANQGSEA. This CDR3 spans 11 amino acids. The CDR3 region has the DNA TGCAGCGTTGAAGATCATGAGGGCTACACCTTC. Translation: CSVEDHEGYTF.

The chain uses TRBV7-3 and TRBJ2-1; maybe TRBD2 (6 bases). Trimming stripped 1 base from V and 4 bases from J, with 14 bases between. Germline V gene data show CDR1 as SGHTA and CDR2 as FQGTGA. This CDR3 spans 16 amino acids. In nucleotides, the CDR3 is TGTGCCAGCAGCTTAAACGGGCCGGGAGTGTACAATGAGCAGTTCTTC. Its translation is CASSLNGPGVYNEQFF.

This sequence joins TRBV6-1 and TRBJ1-1, with D perhaps TRBD1 (6 bases). The CDR3 runs 15 residues. Per the germline V gene, CDR1 is MNHNS and CDR2 is SASEGT. The ends were cut back, 6 bases at V and 1 base at J, with 15 bases in the middle. The CDR3 region is CASSRDTRQNTEAFF. CDR3 nucleotide sequence: TGTGCCAGCAGCCGGGACACAAGACAGAACACTGAAGCTTTCTTT.

On this clone: One end of the junction fails to match germline, which may point to a read error. The CDR3 sequence: CASSEQGGEKLFF. CDR3 coding DNA: TGCGCCAGTAGTGAACAGGGAGGGGAAAAACTGTTTTTT. The genes are TRBV10-2 and TRBJ1-4; TRBD1 might be the D (6 bases). Germline values: CDR1 WSHSY, CDR2 SAAADI. This CDR3 is built from 13 residues.

This chain uses TRBV7-3 with TRBJ2-1; maybe TRBD2 (6 bases). V was cut by 5 bases and J by 5 bases, with 19 bases left in between. Per the germline V gene, CDR1 is SGHTA and CDR2 is FQGTGA. There are 16 residues in the CDR3. CDR3 amino acids: CASSPQPPGVDNEQFF. The CDR3, as DNA: TGTGCCAGCAGCCCTCAACCCCCGGGAGTCGACAATGAGCAGTTCTTC.

This rearrangement joins TRBV28 to TRBJ1-1; D not certain. The CDR3 extends over 13 amino acids. The V end was cut by 7 bases, the J end by 1 base, with 10 bases between. Per germline, CDR1 MDHEN and CDR2 SYDVKM. The CDR3 nucleotides are TGTGCCAGCACCCACCAGACGAACACTGAAGCTTTCTTT. This gives the protein CASTHQTNTEAFF.